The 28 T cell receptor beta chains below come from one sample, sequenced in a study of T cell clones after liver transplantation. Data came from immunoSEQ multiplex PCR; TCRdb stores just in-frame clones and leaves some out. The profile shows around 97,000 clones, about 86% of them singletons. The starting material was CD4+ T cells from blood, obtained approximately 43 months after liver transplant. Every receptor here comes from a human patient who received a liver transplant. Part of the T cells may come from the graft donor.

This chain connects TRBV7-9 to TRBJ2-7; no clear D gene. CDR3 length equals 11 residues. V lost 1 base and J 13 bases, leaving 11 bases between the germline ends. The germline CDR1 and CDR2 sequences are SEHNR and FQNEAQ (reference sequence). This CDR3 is CASSLDTTPYF. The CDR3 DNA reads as TGTGCCAGCAGCTTAGATACCACCCCATACTTC.

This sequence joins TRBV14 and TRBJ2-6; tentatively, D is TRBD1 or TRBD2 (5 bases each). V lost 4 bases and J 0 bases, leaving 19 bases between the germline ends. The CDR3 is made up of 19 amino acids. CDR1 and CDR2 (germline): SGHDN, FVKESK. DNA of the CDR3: TGTGCCAGCAGCCCGTGGCGAGGGGCTGGCACCTCTGGGGCCAACGTCCTGACTTTC. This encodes CASSPWRGAGTSGANVLTF.

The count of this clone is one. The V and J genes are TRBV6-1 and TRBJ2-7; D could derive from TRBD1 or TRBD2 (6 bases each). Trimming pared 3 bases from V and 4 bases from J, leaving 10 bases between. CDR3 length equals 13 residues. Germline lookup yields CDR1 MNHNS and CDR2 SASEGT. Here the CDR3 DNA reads TGTGCCAGCAGTGATACAGGGACTTACGAGCAGTACTTC. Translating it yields CASSDTGTYEQYF.

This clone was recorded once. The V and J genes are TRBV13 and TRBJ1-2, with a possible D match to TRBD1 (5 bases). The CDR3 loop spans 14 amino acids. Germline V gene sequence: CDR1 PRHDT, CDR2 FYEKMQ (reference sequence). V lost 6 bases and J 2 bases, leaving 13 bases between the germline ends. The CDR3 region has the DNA TGTGCCAGCAGTATCCGTGCAGGGAACTATGGCTACACCTTC. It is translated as CASSIRAGNYGYTF. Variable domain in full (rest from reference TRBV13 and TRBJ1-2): AAGVIQSPRHLIKEKRETATLKCYPIPRHDTVYWYQQGPGQDPQFLISFYEKMQSDKGSIPDRFSAQQFSDYHSELNMSSLELGDSALYFCASSIRAGNYGYTFGSGTRLTVV.

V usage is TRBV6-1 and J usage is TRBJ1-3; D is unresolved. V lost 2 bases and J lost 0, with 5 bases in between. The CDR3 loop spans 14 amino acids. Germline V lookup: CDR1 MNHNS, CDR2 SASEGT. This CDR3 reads CASSEHNSGNTIYF. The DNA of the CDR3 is TGTGCCAGCAGTGAACACAACTCTGGAAACACCATATATTTT.

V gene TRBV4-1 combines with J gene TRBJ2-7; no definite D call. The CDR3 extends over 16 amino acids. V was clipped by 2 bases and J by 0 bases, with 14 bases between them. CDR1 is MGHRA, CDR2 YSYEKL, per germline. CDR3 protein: CASSQSVPLNSYEQYF. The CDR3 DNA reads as TGCGCCAGCAGCCAAAGCGTTCCGCTTAACTCCTACGAGCAGTACTTC.

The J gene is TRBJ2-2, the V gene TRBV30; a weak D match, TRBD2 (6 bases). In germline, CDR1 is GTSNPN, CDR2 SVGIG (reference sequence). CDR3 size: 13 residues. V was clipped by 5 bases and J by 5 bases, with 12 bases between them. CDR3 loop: CAWSGVVTGELFF. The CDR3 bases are TGTGCCTGGTCGGGAGTAGTGACCGGGGAGCTGTTTTTT.

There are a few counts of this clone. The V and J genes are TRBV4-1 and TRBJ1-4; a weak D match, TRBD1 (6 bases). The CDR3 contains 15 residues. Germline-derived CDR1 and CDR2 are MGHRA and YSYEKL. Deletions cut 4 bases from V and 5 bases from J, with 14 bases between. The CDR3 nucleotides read TGCGCCAGCAGCCGAATGGACAGTCAAAATGAAAAACTGTTTTTT. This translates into CASSRMDSQNEKLFF.

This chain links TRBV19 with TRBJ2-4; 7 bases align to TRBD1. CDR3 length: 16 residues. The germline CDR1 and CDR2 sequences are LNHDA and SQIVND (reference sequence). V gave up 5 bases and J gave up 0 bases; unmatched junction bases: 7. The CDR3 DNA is TGTGCCAGTAGTCCCCTGGGACAGATAGCCAAAAACATTCAGTACTTC. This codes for CASSPLGQIAKNIQYF.

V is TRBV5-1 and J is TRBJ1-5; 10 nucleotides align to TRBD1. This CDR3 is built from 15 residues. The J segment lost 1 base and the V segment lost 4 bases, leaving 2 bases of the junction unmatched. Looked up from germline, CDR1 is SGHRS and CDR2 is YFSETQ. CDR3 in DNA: TGCGCCAGCAGCCCGGGACAGGGGAGCAATCAGCCCCAGCATTTT. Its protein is CASSPGQGSNQPQHF.

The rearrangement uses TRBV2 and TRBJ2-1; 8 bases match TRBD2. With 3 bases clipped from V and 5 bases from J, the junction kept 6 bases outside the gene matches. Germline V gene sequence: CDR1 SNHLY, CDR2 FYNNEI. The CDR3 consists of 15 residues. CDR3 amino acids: CASSDVTSGNNEQFF. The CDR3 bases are TGTGCCAGCAGTGACGTTACTAGCGGTAACAATGAGCAGTTCTTC.

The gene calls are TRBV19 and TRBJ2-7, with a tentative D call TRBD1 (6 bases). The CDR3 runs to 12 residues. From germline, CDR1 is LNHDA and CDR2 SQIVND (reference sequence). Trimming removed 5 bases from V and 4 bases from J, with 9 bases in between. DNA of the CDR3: TGTGCCAGTAGTGCACAGGGATACGAGCAGTACTTC. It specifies CASSAQGYEQYF. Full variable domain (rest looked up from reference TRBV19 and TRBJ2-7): DGGITQSPKYLFRKEGQNVTLSCEQNLNHDAMYWYRQDPGQGLRLIYYSQIVNDFQKGDIAEGYSVSREKKESFPLTVTSAQKNPTAFYLCASSAQGYEQYFGPGTRLTVT.

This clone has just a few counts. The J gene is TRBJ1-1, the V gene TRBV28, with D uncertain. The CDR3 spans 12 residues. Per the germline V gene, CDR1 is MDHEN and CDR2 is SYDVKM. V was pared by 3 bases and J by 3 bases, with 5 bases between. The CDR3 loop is CASSLVYTEAFF. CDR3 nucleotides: TGTGCCAGCAGTTTGGTGTACACTGAAGCTTTCTTT.

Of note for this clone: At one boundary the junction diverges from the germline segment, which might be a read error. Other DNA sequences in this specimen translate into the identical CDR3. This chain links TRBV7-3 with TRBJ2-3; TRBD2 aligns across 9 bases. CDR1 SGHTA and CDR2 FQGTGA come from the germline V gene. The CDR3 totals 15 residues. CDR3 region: CASSSGTSSTDTQYF. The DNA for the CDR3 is TGTGCCAGCAGCTCCGGGACTAGCAGCACAGATACACAGTATTTT.

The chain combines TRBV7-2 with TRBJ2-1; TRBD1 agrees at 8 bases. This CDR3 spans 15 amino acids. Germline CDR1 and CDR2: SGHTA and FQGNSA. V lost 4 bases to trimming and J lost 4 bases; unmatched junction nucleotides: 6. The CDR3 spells CASSSHRGWYNEQFF. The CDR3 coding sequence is TGTGCCAGCAGCTCTCACAGGGGGTGGTACAATGAGCAGTTCTTC. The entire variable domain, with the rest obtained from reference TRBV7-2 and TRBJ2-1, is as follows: GAGVSQSPSNKVTEKGKDVELRCDPISGHTALYWYRQSLGQGLEFLIYFQGNSAPDKSGLPSDRFSAERTGGSVSTLTIQRTQQEDSAVYLCASSSHRGWYNEQFFGPGTRLTVL.

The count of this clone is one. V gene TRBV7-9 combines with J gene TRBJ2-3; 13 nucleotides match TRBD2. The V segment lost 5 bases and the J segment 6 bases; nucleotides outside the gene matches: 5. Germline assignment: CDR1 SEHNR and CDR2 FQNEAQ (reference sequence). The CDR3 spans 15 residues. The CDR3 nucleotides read TGTGCCAGCAGCATTGGACTAGCGGGAGTTGATACGCAGTATTTT. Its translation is CASSIGLAGVDTQYF.

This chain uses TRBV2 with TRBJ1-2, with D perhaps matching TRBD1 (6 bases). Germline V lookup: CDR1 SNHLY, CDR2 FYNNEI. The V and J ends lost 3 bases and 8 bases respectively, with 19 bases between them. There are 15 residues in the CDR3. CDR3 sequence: CASSDRLTTGDGYTF. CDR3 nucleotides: TGTGCCAGCAGTGATCGCCTCACGACAGGCGACGGCTACACCTTC.

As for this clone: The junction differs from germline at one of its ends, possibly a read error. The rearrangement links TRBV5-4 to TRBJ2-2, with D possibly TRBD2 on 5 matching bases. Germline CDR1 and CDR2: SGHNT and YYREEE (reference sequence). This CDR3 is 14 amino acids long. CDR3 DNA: TGTGCCAGCAGTTTGGACTGGAACACCGGGGAGCTGTTTTTT. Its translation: CASSLDWNTGELFF. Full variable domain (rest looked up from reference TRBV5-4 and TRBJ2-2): ETGVTQSPTHLIKTRGQQVTLRCSSQSGHNTVSWYQQALGQGPQFIFQYYREEENGRGNFPPRFSGLQFPNYSSELNVNALELDDSALYLCASSLDWNTGELFFGEGSRLTVL.

In DNA, the CDR3 is TGTGCCAGCTCACTAGGACAGGGAGGCACCGGGGAGCTGTTTTTT. As protein: CASSLGQGGTGELFF. The rearrangement links TRBV18 to TRBJ2-2; 8 bases line up with TRBD1. Looked up from germline, CDR1 is KGHSH and CDR2 is LQKENI. This CDR3 region has 15 residues. The J segment lost 4 bases and the V segment lost 4 bases, leaving 5 bases of the junction unmatched.

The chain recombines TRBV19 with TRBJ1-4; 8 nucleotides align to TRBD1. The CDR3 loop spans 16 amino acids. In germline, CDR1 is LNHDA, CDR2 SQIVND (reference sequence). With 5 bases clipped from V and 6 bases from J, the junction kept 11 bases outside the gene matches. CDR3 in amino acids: CASSSRRGQADEKLFF. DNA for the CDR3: TGTGCCAGTAGTTCTCGGCGGGGACAGGCGGATGAAAAACTGTTTTTT.

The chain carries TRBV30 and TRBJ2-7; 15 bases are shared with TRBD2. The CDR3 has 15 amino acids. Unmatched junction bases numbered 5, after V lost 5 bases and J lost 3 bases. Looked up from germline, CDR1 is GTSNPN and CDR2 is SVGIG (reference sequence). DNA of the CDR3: TGTGCCTGGGCGGGACTAGCGGGAGGTGGCTACGAGCAGTACTTC. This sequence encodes CAWAGLAGGGYEQYF. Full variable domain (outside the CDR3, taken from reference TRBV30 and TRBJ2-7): SQTIHQWPATLVQPVGSPLSLECTVEGTSNPNLYWYRQAAGRGLQLLFYSVGIGQISSEVPQNLSASRPQDRQFILSSKKLLLSDSGFYLCAWAGLAGGGYEQYFGPGTRLTVT.

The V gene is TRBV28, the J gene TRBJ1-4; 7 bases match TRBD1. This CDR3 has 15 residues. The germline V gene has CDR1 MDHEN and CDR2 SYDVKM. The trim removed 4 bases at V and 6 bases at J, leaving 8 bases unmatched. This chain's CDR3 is CASSYQGGADEKLFF. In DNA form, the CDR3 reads TGTGCCAGCAGTTATCAGGGGGGGGCGGATGAAAAACTGTTTTTT. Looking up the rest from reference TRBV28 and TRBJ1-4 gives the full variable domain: DVKVTQSSRYLVKRTGEKVFLECVQDMDHENMFWYRQDPGLGLRLIYFSYDVKMKEKGDIPEGYSVSREKKERFSLILESASTNQTSMYLCASSYQGGADEKLFFGSGTQLSVL.

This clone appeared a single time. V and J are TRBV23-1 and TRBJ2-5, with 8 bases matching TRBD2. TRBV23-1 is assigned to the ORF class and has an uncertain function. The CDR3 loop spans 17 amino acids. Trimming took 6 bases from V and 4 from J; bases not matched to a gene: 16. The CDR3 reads CASSQIWAGGASETQYF. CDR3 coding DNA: TGCGCCAGCAGCCAGATTTGGGCGGGGGGAGCGTCAGAGACCCAGTACTTC.

The CDR3 loop is CASSPQAPGTEAFF. As DNA, the CDR3 is TGTGCCAGCTCACCACAGGCCCCGGGTACTGAAGCTTTCTTT. The chain links TRBV18 to TRBJ1-1; D is unresolved. Germline V lookup: CDR1 KGHSH, CDR2 LQKENI. Trimming took 1 base from V and 5 from J, leaving 11 bases between them. The length of the CDR3 is 14 residues.

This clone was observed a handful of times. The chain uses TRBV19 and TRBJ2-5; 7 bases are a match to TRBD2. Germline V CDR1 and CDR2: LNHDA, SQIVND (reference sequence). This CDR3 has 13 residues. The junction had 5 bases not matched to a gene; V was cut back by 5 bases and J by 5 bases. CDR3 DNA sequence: TGTGCCAGTAGTGATAGCGGGTCTGAGACCCAGTACTTC. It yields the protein CASSDSGSETQYF.

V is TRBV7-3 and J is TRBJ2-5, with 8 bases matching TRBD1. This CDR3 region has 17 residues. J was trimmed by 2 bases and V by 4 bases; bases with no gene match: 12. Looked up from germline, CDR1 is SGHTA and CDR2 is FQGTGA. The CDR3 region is CASSSPQGQENQETQYF. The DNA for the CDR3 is TGTGCCAGCAGCTCCCCGCAGGGACAGGAAAATCAAGAGACCCAGTACTTC.

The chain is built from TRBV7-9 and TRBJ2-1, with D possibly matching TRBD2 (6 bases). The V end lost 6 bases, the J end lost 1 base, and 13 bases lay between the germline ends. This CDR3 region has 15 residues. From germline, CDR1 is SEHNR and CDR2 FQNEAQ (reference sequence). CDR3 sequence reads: CASSPPGLSYNEQFF. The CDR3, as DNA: TGTGCCAGCAGTCCACCGGGACTTTCCTACAATGAGCAGTTCTTC.

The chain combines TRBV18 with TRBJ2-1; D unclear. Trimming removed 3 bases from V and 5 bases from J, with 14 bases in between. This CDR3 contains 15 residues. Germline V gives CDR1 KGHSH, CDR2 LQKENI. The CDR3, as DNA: TGTGCCAGCTCACCGACGCTGGATTTAGACAATGAGCAGTTCTTC. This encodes CASSPTLDLDNEQFF.